The T cell receptor beta chain under discussion was sequenced for a study of blood T cell repertoires in COVID-19. As for the study in general: T cells, B-cell-depleted T cells, or PBMCs supplied cDNA or gDNA.

Study processing details: It was from reference gene primer amplification that nucleated cell counts were estimated. Method: immunoSEQ multiplex PCR; TCRdb's copy keeps in-frame clones and lacks some. The DNA gave D and trimming, while V, J and clone size come from that table. The sample contains tens of thousands of clones, about 90% of which appear only once. Input material: peripheral blood. The sequence was collected from a man in his fifties with active COVID-19.

The CDR3 DNA is TGTGCCAGCAGCGCCTCCGGGACAGGGTCCTACGAGCAGTACTTC. Protein: CASSASGTGSYEQYF. The chain employs TRBV6-5 and TRBJ2-7; 9 bases fit TRBD1. The germline gives CDR1 MNHEY, CDR2 SVGAGI. The CDR3 is made up of 15 amino acids. V lost 6 bases to trimming and J lost 1 base; unmatched junction nucleotides: 7.